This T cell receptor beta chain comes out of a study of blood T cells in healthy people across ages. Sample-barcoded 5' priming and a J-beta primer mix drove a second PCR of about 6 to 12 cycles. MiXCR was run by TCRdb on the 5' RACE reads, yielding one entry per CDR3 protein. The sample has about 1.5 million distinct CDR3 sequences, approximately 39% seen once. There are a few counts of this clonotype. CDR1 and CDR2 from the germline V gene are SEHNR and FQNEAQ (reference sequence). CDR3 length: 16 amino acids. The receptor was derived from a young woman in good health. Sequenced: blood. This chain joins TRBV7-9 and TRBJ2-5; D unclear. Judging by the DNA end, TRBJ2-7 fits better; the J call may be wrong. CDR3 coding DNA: TGTGCCAGCAGCGACGGTAATGCGCGTTCCTTCTACGAGCAGTACTTC. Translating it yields CASSDGNARSFYEQYF.